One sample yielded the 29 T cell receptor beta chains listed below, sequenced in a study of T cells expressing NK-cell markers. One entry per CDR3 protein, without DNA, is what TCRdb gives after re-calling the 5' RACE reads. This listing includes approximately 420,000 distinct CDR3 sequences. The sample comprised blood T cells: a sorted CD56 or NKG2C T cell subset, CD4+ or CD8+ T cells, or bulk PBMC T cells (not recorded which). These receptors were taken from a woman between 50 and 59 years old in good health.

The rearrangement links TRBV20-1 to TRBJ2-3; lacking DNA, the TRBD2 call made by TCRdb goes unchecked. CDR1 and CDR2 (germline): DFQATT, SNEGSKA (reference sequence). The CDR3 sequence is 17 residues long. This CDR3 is CSAKQISGRVSTDTQYF.

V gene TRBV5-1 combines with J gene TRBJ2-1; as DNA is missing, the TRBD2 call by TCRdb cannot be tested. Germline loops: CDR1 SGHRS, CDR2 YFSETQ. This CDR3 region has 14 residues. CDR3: CASSLLPGTNEQFF.

The chain's CDR3 is CASGVGNQPQHF. V gene TRBV6-6 combines with J gene TRBJ1-5. CDR1 and CDR2 from the germline V gene are MNHNY and SVGAGI (reference sequence). There are 12 residues in the CDR3.

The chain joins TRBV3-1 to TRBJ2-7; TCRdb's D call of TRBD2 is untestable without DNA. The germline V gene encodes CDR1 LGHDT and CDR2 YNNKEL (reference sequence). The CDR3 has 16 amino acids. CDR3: CASSQEVQGLRYEQYF.

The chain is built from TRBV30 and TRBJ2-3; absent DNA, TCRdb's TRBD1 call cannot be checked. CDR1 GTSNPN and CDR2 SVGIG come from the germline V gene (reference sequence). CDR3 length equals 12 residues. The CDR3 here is CAWRDGRDTQYF.

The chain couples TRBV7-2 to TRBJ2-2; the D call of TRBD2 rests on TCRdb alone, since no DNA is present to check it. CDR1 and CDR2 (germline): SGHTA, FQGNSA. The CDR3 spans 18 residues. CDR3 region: CASSTQPGLAGSTGELFF.

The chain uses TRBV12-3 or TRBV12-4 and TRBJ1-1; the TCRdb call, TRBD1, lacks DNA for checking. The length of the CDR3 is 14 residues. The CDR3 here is CASSTGTLNTEAFF.

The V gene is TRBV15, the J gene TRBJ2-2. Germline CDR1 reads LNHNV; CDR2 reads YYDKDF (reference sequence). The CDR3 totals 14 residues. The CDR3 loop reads CATSRLSSTGELFF.

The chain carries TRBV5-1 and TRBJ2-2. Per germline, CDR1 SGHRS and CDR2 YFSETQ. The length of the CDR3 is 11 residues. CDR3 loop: CASSLIGELFF.

The chain's CDR3 is CASSLRPHRNTGELFF. The chain carries TRBV27 and TRBJ2-2. Germline V gene lookup returns CDR1 MNHEY and CDR2 SMNVEV (reference sequence). This CDR3 is built from 16 residues.

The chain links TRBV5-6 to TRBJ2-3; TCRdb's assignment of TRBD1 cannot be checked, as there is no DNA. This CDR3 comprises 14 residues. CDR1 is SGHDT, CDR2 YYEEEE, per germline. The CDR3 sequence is CASSLMGAVNTQYF.

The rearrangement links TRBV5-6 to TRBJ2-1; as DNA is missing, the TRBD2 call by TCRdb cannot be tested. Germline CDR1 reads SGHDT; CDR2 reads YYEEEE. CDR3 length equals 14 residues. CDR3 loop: CASSLSGRTDEQFF.

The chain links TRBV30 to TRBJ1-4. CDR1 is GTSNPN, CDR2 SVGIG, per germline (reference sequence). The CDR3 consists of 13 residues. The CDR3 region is CAWKSGVYEKLFF. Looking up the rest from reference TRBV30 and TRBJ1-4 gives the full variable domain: SQTIHQWPATLVQPVGSPLSLECTVEGTSNPNLYWYRQAAGRGLQLLFYSVGIGQISSEVPQNLSASRPQDRQFILSSKKLLLSDSGFYLCAWKSGVYEKLFFGSGTQLSVL.

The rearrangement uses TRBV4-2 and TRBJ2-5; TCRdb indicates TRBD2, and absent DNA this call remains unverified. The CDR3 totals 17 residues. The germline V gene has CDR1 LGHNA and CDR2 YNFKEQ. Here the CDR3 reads CASSQSVTSGYQETQYF.

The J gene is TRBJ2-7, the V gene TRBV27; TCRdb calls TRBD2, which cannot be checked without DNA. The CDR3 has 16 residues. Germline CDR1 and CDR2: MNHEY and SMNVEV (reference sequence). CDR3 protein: CASSSPLAGDYYEQYF.

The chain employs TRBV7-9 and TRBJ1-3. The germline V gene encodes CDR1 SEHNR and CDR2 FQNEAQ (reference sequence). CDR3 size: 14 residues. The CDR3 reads CASSRTGSGNTIYF.

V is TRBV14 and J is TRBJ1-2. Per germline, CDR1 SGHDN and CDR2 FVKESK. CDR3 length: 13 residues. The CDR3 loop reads CASSQDVLYGYTF.

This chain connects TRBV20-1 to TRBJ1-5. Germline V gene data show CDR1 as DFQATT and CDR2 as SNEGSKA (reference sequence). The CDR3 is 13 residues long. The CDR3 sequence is CSATAQGNQPQHF.

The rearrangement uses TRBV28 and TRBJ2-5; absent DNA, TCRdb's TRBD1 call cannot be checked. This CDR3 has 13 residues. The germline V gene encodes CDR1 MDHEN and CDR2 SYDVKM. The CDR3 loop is CASRTGGQETQYF.

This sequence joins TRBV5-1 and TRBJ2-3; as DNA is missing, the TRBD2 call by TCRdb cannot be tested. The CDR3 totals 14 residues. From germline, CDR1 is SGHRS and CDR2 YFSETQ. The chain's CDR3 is CASSPAGVTDTQYF.

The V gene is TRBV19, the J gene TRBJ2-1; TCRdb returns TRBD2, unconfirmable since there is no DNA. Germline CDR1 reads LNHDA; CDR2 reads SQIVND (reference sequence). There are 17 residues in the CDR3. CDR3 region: CASSIGAGASSYNEQFF.

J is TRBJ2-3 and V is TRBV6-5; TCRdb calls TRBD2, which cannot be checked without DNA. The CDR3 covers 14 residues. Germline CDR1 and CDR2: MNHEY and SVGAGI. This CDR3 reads CASRNPEAPDTQYF.

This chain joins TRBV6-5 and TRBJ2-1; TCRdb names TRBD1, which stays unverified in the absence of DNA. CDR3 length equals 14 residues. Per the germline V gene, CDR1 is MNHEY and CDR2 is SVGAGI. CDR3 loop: CASSYSIPPNEQFF.

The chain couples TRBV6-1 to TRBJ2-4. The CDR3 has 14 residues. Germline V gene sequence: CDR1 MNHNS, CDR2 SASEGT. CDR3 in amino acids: CASSSSLAKNIQYF.

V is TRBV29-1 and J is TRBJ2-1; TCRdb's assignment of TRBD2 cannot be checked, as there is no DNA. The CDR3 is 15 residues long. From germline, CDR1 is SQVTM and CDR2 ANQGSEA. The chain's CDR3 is CSVGGLPRSYNEQFF.

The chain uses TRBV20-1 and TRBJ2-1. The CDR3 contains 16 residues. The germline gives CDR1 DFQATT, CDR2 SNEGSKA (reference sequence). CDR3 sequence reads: CSASQSKGDSYNEQFF.

The CDR3 sequence is CASSEDGRFQYF. The chain recombines TRBV2 with TRBJ2-4; without DNA, the TCRdb call of TRBD2 cannot be checked. CDR1 is SNHLY and CDR2 is FYNNEI in the germline V gene. This CDR3 is built from 12 residues.

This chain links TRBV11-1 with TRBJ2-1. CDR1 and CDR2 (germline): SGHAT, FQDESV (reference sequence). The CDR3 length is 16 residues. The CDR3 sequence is CASSSLSGGVYNEQFF. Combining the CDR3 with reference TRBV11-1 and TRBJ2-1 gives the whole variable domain EAEVAQSPRYKITEKSQAVAFWCDPISGHATLYWYRQILGQGPELLVQFQDESVVDDSQLPKDRFSAERLKGVDSTLKIQPAELGDSAMYLCASSSLSGGVYNEQFFGPGTRLTVL.

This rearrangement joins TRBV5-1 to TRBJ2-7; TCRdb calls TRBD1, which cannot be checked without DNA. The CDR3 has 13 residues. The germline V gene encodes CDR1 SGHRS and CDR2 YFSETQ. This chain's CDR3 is CASSFGGQGEQYF.